This TCR beta chain was sequenced during a study of cytomegalovirus exposure and HLA in healthy donors. Study-level results: Accurate HLA-A and HLA-B prediction from TCR beta sequences was reported for most subjects.

PCR primers comprised 60 Vbeta and 13 Jbeta primers. This table comes from immunoSEQ multiplex PCR, and its TCRdb copy is limited to in-frame clones, with some not included. The table for this sample gives 80,000 to 100,000 clones. The CDR3 consists of 15 residues. Germline CDR1 is MNHEY and CDR2 is SVGAGI. Trimming took 0 bases from V and 0 from J, leaving 6 bases between them. A remark on this clone: Antigen unknown. Within the sample, other DNA sequences also encode this same CDR3.

The V and J genes are TRBV6-5 and TRBJ2-1, with D tentatively TRBD2 (5 bases). The sequence came from a woman in her 30s in good health and CMV-seronegative. Material for sequencing was PBMCs. The CDR3 sequence is CASSYSAGSYNEQFF. In DNA form, the CDR3 reads TGTGCCAGCAGTTACTCGGCGGGCTCCTACAATGAGCAGTTCTTC.